A selection of T cell receptor beta chains follows, all from one sample in a study of OX40 agonist ivuxolimab in advanced cancers. Repertoires were generated with immunoSEQ multiplex PCR, while TCRdb's copy carries only in-frame clones and drops some. This table has about 68,000 clones, about 90% appearing once. The material sequenced was CD4+ or CD8+ T cells sorted from blood, taken in a trial of the OX40 agonist ivuxolimab. The source of these receptors is an adult with an advanced solid tumor such as melanoma, head and neck, liver or kidney cancer. Both conserved end residues are part of each CDR3. The D gene is left open where the match is weak. Some rows mark clone size as missing; the rest say once, few, many or name a class of expanded clone.

abundance | d_gene | j_gene | v_gene | CDR3nt | CDR3aa
NA | NA | TRBJ2-2 | TRBV14 | TGTGCCAGCAGCCAAGATGGGGTCGCCGGGGAGCTGTTTTTT | CASSQDGVAGELFF
NA | NA | TRBJ2-1 | TRBV2 | TGTGCCAGCAGTCACTCCCAGGGCAGGGGTAATGAGCAGTTCTTC | CASSHSQGRGNEQFF
NA | NA | TRBJ2-7 | TRBV6-6 | TGTGCCAGCACTACCTGGGAAGCCTCCTACGAGCAGTACTTC | CASTTWEASYEQYF
NA | NA | TRBJ1-1 | TRBV27 | TGTGCCAGCACCCTCGGGGCTGGAGCTTTCTTT | CASTLGAGAFF
few | NA | TRBJ1-1 | TRBV27 | TGTGCCAGCAGCCCCGCCTTGGGTGAAGCTTTCTTT | CASSPALGEAFF
NA | NA | TRBJ1-5 | TRBV2 | TGTGCCAGCAGTGGGACACAAAATCAGCCCCAGCATTTT | CASSGTQNQPQHF
once | NA | TRBJ1-1 | TRBV27 | TGTGCCAGCAGACAAAACAGGGCGAACACTGAAGCTTTCTTT | CASRQNRANTEAFF
NA | TRBD1 | TRBJ1-2 | TRBV27 | TGTGCCAGCAGCCCGGCCCGGGACAGACTCCAATTGGCGGCCAATGGCTACACCTTC | CASSPARDRLQLAANGYTF
NA | NA | TRBJ2-3 | TRBV11-3 | TGTGCCAGCAGCTTAGAAAGCACAGATACGCAGTATTTT | CASSLESTDTQYF
NA | TRBD2 | TRBJ2-1 | TRBV7-2 | TGTGCCAGCAGCTTAATGGCTAGCGGCCACAATGAGCAGTTCTTC | CASSLMASGHNEQFF
NA | NA | TRBJ2-1 | TRBV11-3 | TGTGCCAGCAGCTTTTCCGGGAGCTCCTACAATGAGCAGTTCTTC | CASSFSGSSYNEQFF
NA | NA | TRBJ1-2 | TRBV7-9 | TGTGCCAGCAGCTTAGCTTCGGGGTATGGCTACACCTTC | CASSLASGYGYTF